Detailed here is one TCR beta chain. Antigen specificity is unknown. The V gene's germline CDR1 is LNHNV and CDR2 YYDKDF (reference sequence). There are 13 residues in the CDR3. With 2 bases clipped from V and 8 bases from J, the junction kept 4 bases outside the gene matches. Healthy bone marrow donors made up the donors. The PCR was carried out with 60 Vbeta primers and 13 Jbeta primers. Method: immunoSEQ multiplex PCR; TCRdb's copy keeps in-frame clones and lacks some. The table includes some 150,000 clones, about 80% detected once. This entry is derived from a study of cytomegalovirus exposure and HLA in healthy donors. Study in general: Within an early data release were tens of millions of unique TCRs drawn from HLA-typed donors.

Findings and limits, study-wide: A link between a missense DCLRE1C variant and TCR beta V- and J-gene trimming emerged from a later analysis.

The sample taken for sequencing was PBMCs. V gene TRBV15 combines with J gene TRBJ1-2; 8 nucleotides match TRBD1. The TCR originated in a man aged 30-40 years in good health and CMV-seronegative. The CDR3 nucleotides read TGTGCCACCAGCAGACGGACAGGGAGAGGCTACACCTTC. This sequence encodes CATSRRTGRGYTF.